These T cell receptor beta chains were read from a single sample in a study of human T cells and chemical hapten exposure. A single record per CDR3 protein comes from TCRdb applying MiXCR to the RACE reads. This sample has 80,000 to 100,000 distinct CDR3 sequences, with 25% to 35% found just once. The sequenced sample was whole blood, obtained in connection with sensitization to the hapten diphenylcyclopropenone (DPC). All receptors derive from a man aged 35 to 55 with alopecia areata. Some clones in this sample may be carry-over from other donors' samples. Both conserved end residues are part of each CDR3. D genes are given only for firm matches. Clone size appears in some rows only: once, few, many, or a class for an expanded clone.

cdr3_aa cdr3_nt v_call d_call j_call clone_size cdr3_length
CASSQAGGEQYF TGTGCCAGCAGCCAAGCCGGGGGCGAGCAGTACTTC TRBV14 NA TRBJ2-7 NA 12
CASSYSSGPESYEQYF TGTGCCAGCAGTTACTCGTCGGGTCCTGAATCCTACGAGCAGTACTTC TRBV6-6 NA TRBJ2-7 NA 16
CASKASGRDEQFF TGTGCCAGCAAAGCTAGCGGGAGGGATGAGCAGTTCTTC TRBV7-9 TRBD2 TRBJ2-1 many 13
CASSRRASGLSYEQYF TGTGCCAGCAGTCGACGGGCTAGCGGTTTATCCTACGAGCAGTACTTC TRBV28 TRBD2 TRBJ2-7 few 16
CASSSRTGGNQPQHF TGTGCCAGCAGCTCCAGGACAGGGGGCAATCAGCCCCAGCATTTT TRBV7-2 TRBD1 TRBJ1-5 NA 15
CASSYRVGVETQYF TGTGCCAGCAGTTACCGAGTCGGGGTAGAGACCCAGTACTTC TRBV6-5 NA TRBJ2-5 few 14
CASSYSIVPYNEQFF TGTGCCAGCAGTTACTCAATCGTACCGTACAATGAGCAGTTCTTC TRBV6-5 NA TRBJ2-1 few 15
CSARPGLSGNTIYF TGCAGTGCTAGACCGGGTCTCTCTGGAAACACCATATATTTT TRBV20-1 NA TRBJ1-3 few 14
CASSEGHYEQYF TGTGCCAGCAGTGAAGGGCACTACGAGCAGTACTTC TRBV25-1 NA TRBJ2-7 NA 12
CASSESVSGANVLTF TGCGCCAGCAGTGAGTCCGTCTCTGGGGCCAACGTCCTGACTTTC TRBV10-2 NA TRBJ2-6 NA 15
CASSPSGKGAMGRFF TGTGCCAGCAGTCCCTCCGGAAAGGGGGCGATGGGACGATTTTTT TRBV6-2/TRBV6-3 TRBD1 TRBJ1-4 few 15
CSAGDRRRDTQYF TGCAGTGCCGGGGACAGACGTCGAGATACGCAGTATTTT TRBV20-1 TRBD1 TRBJ2-3 few 13
CAISEFTSATYNEQFF TGTGCCATCAGTGAGTTTACTAGCGCCACCTACAATGAGCAGTTCTTC TRBV10-3 TRBD2 TRBJ2-1 few 16
CSARLRSTDTQYF TGCAGTGCTAGACTTCGGAGCACAGATACGCAGTATTTT TRBV20-1 NA TRBJ2-3 few 13
CASSSGLYSNQPQHF TGTGCCAGCAGTTCGGGATTATATAGCAATCAGCCCCAGCATTTT TRBV28 NA TRBJ1-5 NA 15
CSARGTPGSYNEQFF TGCAGTGCTAGAGGGACCCCTGGCTCCTACAATGAGCAGTTCTTC TRBV20-1 NA TRBJ2-1 many 15
CSARDLVGRPYEQYF TGCAGTGCTAGAGATCTGGTGGGCCGGCCCTACGAGCAGTACTTC TRBV20-1 NA TRBJ2-7 NA 15
CASSVDNWGTEAFF TGTGCCAGCAGCGTCGACAACTGGGGCACTGAAGCTTTCTTT TRBV9 NA TRBJ1-1 NA 14
CASMQTGVKNIQYF TGTGCCAGCATGCAGACAGGGGTGAAAAACATTCAGTACTTC TRBV2 TRBD1 TRBJ2-4 NA 14
CASSQDTSGRASNTGELFF TGCGCCAGCAGCCAAGATACTAGCGGGAGGGCTTCGAACACCGGGGAGCTGTTTTTT TRBV4-3 TRBD2 TRBJ2-2 NA 19
CASSWGPTEAFF TGTGCCAGCAGTTGGGGACCCACTGAAGCTTTCTTT TRBV6-6 NA TRBJ1-1 few 12
CASSDDGTVLDTQYF TGTGCCAGCAGTGATGACGGGACGGTGCTAGATACGCAGTATTTT TRBV28 NA TRBJ2-3 NA 15